A single sample is the source of the 13 T cell receptor beta chains below, sequenced in a study of T cells in Graves' hyperthyroidism and ophthalmopathy. Using RNA transcripts as the source, TCR beta CDR3 regions were amplified. A first-round RT-PCR of the TCR CDR3 used the HTBI primer set. TCRdb independently ran MiXCR on the multiplex PCR reads; one entry per CDR3 protein. The data contain roughly 500,000 distinct CDR3 sequences, around 50% of them singletons. Input material: peripheral blood or thyroid tissue (not recorded which). The source is an adult woman with Graves' disease, either hyperthyroidism or ophthalmopathy (not recorded which).

With regard to this clonotype: One end of the junction is discordant with germline, which a read error may explain. The gene calls are TRBV2 and TRBJ1-1; D may be TRBD1 (6 bases). The CDR3 is made up of 14 amino acids. The germline V gene has CDR1 SNHLY and CDR2 FYNNEI. The CDR3 nucleotides read TGTGTCAGCAGTTTGGCGGGGAGGGGGACTGAAGCTTTCTTT. This sequence encodes CVSSLAGRGTEAFF.

The rearrangement uses TRBV7-2 and TRBJ2-2; TRBD2 matches at 15 bases. Germline lookup yields CDR1 SGHTA and CDR2 FQGNSA. The CDR3 loop spans 16 amino acids. After removal of 4 bases from V and 3 bases from J, the junction contained 0 bases not matched to a gene. In DNA, the CDR3 is TGTGCCAGCAGCTGGACTAGCGGGGGGGACACCGGGGAGCTGTTTTTT. Encoded protein: CASSWTSGGDTGELFF.

This clonotype was observed a handful of times. The gene calls are TRBV10-3 and TRBJ1-1; D gene unclear. V lost 10 bases to trimming and J lost 0 bases, with 18 bases between them. The CDR3 spans 15 residues. Per the germline V gene, CDR1 is ENHRY and CDR2 is SYGVKD. The CDR3 here is CASSPPNSLNTEAFF. CDR3 nucleotide sequence: TGTGCCAGCTCACCACCGAACAGCCTGAACACTGAAGCTTTCTTT.

The chain recombines TRBV7-2 with TRBJ2-1; TRBD2 is a possible D gene (6 bases). The V end lost 4 bases, the J end lost 7 bases, and 11 bases lay between the germline ends. CDR3 size: 13 residues. The germline gives CDR1 SGHTA, CDR2 FQGNSA. CDR3 sequence: CASSSQGRNEQFF. The DNA of the CDR3 is TGTGCCAGCAGCTCCCAAGGGAGGAATGAGCAGTTCTTC. The full variable domain, completed using reference TRBV7-2 and TRBJ2-1, is GAGVSQSPSNKVTEKGKDVELRCDPISGHTALYWYRQSLGQGLEFLIYFQGNSAPDKSGLPSDRFSAERTGGSVSTLTIQRTQQEDSAVYLCASSSQGRNEQFFGPGTRLTVL.

The chain links TRBV6-5 to TRBJ2-7; D is uncertain. V was clipped by 5 bases and J by 5 bases, with 22 bases between them. The CDR3 loop spans 16 amino acids. CDR1 and CDR2 from the germline V gene are MNHEY and SVGAGI. The CDR3 DNA reads TGTGCCAGCAGTCCCGGGTATGAGCCGGCCTATGACGAGCAGTACTTC. It encodes CASSPGYEPAYDEQYF.

This chain uses TRBV7-6 with TRBJ2-5, with TRBD2 matching 7 bases. The length of the CDR3 is 14 residues. Germline-derived CDR1 and CDR2 are SGHVS and FNYEAQ. J was trimmed by 4 bases and V by 5 bases; bases with no gene match: 7. The CDR3 spells CASSRRTSAETQYF. The CDR3, as DNA: TGTGCCAGCAGCCGTCGGACTAGTGCAGAGACCCAGTACTTC.

This clonotype was detected only once. As the CDR3 is not closed by the conserved phenylalanine or tryptophan, this likely results from a read error. Because the CDR3's place on the DNA is in doubt, the DNA is left out and the CDR3 is given as listed by TCRdb. The gene calls are TRBV13 and TRBJ1-2; the table's D call TRBD1 went unverified against the DNA. Germline values: CDR1 PRHDT, CDR2 FYEKMQ (reference sequence). From its first to its last residue, the CDR3 has 18 amino acids. This CDR3 reads CASSTGTGLGVGAMATQS.

The chain couples TRBV5-4 to TRBJ2-1; TRBD2 matches 8 bases. In germline, CDR1 is SGHNT, CDR2 YYREEE (reference sequence). The junction had 12 bases not matched to a gene; V was cut back by 3 bases and J by 10 bases. The CDR3 is made up of 15 amino acids. CDR3 coding DNA: TGTGCCAGCAGCTCACCGGGAGGGCCGGGGTGGGAGCAGTTCTTC. It is translated as CASSSPGGPGWEQFF.

The genes are TRBV10-3 and TRBJ2-5; D is possibly TRBD1 or TRBD2 (6 bases each). Germline V CDR1 and CDR2: ENHRY, SYGVKD. The CDR3 has 16 residues. V was trimmed by 0 bases and J by 0 bases, leaving 11 bases between them. The CDR3, as DNA: TGTGCCATCAGTGAGTCTCGAGGGGGGTACCAAGAGACCCAGTACTTC. Encoded protein: CAISESRGGYQETQYF.

The V call is TRBV7-9, the J call TRBJ1-2; D may be TRBD1 (5 bases). This CDR3 has 17 amino acids. V dropped 4 bases and J dropped 8 bases, with 26 bases sitting between them. Germline loops: CDR1 SEHNR, CDR2 FQNEAQ (reference sequence). CDR3 DNA: TGTGCCAGCAGCTCCGGGAGGGCAGCCGGAGTTTCAGGGGGCTACACCTTC. The encoded protein is CASSSGRAAGVSGGYTF.

Details on this clonotype: A read error may produce the germline difference seen at one junction end. V usage is TRBV12-3 or TRBV12-4 and J usage is TRBJ2-6; 8 nucleotides align to TRBD1. CDR3 length: 16 residues. CDR3 sequence: CASSRGTGSGANVLTF. The DNA of the CDR3 is TGTGCCAGCAGTCGGGGGACAGGCTCAGGGGCTAACGTCCTGACTTTC.

This clonotype was seen repeatedly, ten times or more. At one of its ends the junction is not consistent with the germline gene, which may arise from a read error. The J gene is TRBJ1-4, the V gene TRBV4-2, with D hard to call. The CDR3 is 15 residues long. Germline CDR1 LGHNA, CDR2 YNFKEQ. DNA for the CDR3: TGTGCCAGCACCCAATCGCAAGGGTGGGGTGAAAAACTGTTTTTT. It specifies CASTQSQGWGEKLFF.

The V call is TRBV2, the J call TRBJ1-5; tentatively, D is TRBD1 (5 bases). V was shortened by 6 bases and J by 10 bases, with 13 bases between the two germline ends. Germline assignment: CDR1 SNHLY and CDR2 FYNNEI. The CDR3 covers 12 residues. CDR3 sequence: CASSDLGGPQHF. The CDR3, as DNA: TGTGCCAGCAGCGACCTGGGGGGTCCCCAGCATTTT. The whole variable domain, filled in from reference TRBV2 and TRBJ1-5, reads EPEVTQTPSHQVTQMGQEVILRCVPISNHLYFYWYRQILGQKVEFLVSFYNNEISEKSEIFDDQFSVERPDGSNFTLKIRSTKLEDSAMYFCASSDLGGPQHFGDGTRLSIL.